This T cell receptor (beta chain) was recorded in a study of blood T cell repertoires in COVID-19. Study background: In each case, the material was cDNA or gDNA derived from T cells, B-cell-depleted T cells, or PBMCs.

Original handling: Amplification of reference gene primers provided the estimated nucleated cell counts. Clones were sequenced by immunoSEQ multiplex PCR, and TCRdb holds only the in-frame ones, with some missing. For V, J and clone size, that table is used; D and trimming come from the DNA. The sample has approximately 150,000 clones; 85% to 90% are singletons. The CDR3 totals 17 residues. CDR1 is KGHDR and CDR2 is SFDVKD in the germline V gene. Germline trimming cut 0 bases from V and 12 bases from J; bases unmatched to any gene: 14. V usage is TRBV24-1 and J usage is TRBJ2-1; 9 positions agree with TRBD2. The sequence came from a man aged 65-85 years with active COVID-19. What was sequenced was peripheral blood. The chain's CDR3 is CATSDLRGPSGAMRQFF. DNA of the CDR3: TGTGCCACCAGTGATTTGAGGGGCCCTAGCGGGGCAATGAGGCAGTTCTTC.